Listed below are T cell receptor beta chains from one sample, sequenced in a study of PD-1 blockade in classical Hodgkin lymphoma. Measured with immunoSEQ multiplex PCR; TCRdb has only the in-frame clones, and not every one. Seen here are 30,000 to 45,000 clones, about 91% observed once, and the top ten hold 7% to 8%. The material sequenced was peripheral blood mononuclear cells (PBMCs), taken before the second cycle of nivolumab. These receptors were obtained from a human donor with classical Hodgkin lymphoma. Each CDR3 is given with its conserved first and last residue. D genes are given only for firm matches. The listing skips clone size in some rows; elsewhere it reads once, few, many or a size class.

clone_size | j_call | d_call | v_call | cdr3_nt | cdr3_aa
NA | TRBJ2-3 | TRBD2 | TRBV9 | TGTGCCAGCAGCGAGACGCGGGGGGATACGCAGTATTTT | CASSETRGDTQYF
NA | TRBJ2-5 | TRBD2 | TRBV4-2 | TGTGCCAGCAGCCGGGGGGGACTAGCGGTCCAAGAGACCCAGTACTTC | CASSRGGLAVQETQYF
medium-sized | TRBJ2-1 | NA | TRBV9 | TGTGCCAGCAGCGTAGAGGGAAACAATGAGCAGTTCTTC | CASSVEGNNEQFF
NA | TRBJ2-7 | TRBD2 | TRBV11-2 | TGTGCCAGCAGCTTAGTTCGCGGGAGCTCCTACGAGCAGTACTTC | CASSLVRGSSYEQYF
NA | TRBJ2-7 | NA | TRBV2 | TGTGCCAGCAGCGTTATAACAAACTACGAGCAGTACTTC | CASSVITNYEQYF
NA | TRBJ2-5 | NA | TRBV9 | TGTGCCAGCAGCGCCGGGACAAGGGTCGAGACCCAGTACTTC | CASSAGTRVETQYF
NA | TRBJ2-7 | NA | TRBV28 | TGTGCCAGCAGTCCCCCGGGGGTCTACGAGCAGTACTTC | CASSPPGVYEQYF
NA | TRBJ2-3 | TRBD2 | TRBV5-4 | TGTGCCAGCAGCCACGAGGGACTAGCGGGATTCACAGATACGCAGTATTTT | CASSHEGLAGFTDTQYF
NA | TRBJ2-3 | TRBD2 | TRBV6-5 | TGTGCCAGCAGTACAAGGACTAGCGTCGTAGGTACGCAGTATTTT | CASSTRTSVVGTQYF
NA | TRBJ2-7 | NA | TRBV9 | TGTGCCAGCAGCTCTACCCAGGGGTACGAGCAGTACTTC | CASSSTQGYEQYF
NA | TRBJ2-5 | TRBD2 | TRBV7-9 | TGTGCCAGCAGCTTTATGCCCCAGACTAGCGGGAATGGAGAGACCCAGTACTTC | CASSFMPQTSGNGETQYF
NA | TRBJ2-1 | TRBD2 | TRBV6-1 | TGTGCCAGCAGCTTGCGACTAGCGGTAAACAATGAGCAGTTCTTC | CASSLRLAVNNEQFF
once | TRBJ1-4 | NA | TRBV28 | TGTGCCAGCAGTTTAGGACCTATTGAAAAACTGTTTTTT | CASSLGPIEKLFF
NA | TRBJ1-1 | NA | TRBV20-1 | TGCAGTGCTGGTTCAGCTTTCTTT | CSAGSAFF
NA | TRBJ2-3 | NA | TRBV2 | TGTGCCAGCAGTGAATTTAAGGCAGATACGCAGTATTTT | CASSEFKADTQYF
few | TRBJ2-7 | NA | TRBV27 | TGTGCCAGCGGCTACGAGCAGTACTTC | CASGYEQYF
NA | TRBJ2-1 | TRBD2 | TRBV10-3 | TGTGCCATCAAGGTAGCGGGACTATACAATGAGCAGTTCTTC | CAIKVAGLYNEQFF
NA | TRBJ1-5 | NA | TRBV30 | TGTGCCTGGAGTGCTCCCACAGATCAGCCCCAGCATTTT | CAWSAPTDQPQHF
NA | TRBJ1-5 | NA | TRBV9 | TGTGCCAGCAGCGTAGAAGGGTCTCAGCCCCAGCATTTT | CASSVEGSQPQHF
NA | TRBJ2-2 | TRBD1 | TRBV2 | TGTGCCAGCGGGACAGGCTGGGAGCTGTTTTTT | CASGTGWELFF
NA | TRBJ2-5 | NA | TRBV5-1 | TGCGCCAGCAGCTTAAGTACGCAGGGAGAGACCCAGTACTTC | CASSLSTQGETQYF
NA | TRBJ2-2 | NA | TRBV9 | TGTGCCAGCAGCCGTCCCTCGAACACCGGGGAGCTGTTTTTT | CASSRPSNTGELFF
NA | TRBJ2-5 | NA | TRBV28 | TGTGCCAGCACCGCCCTACAAGAGACCCAGTACTTC | CASTALQETQYF